These 9 T cell receptor beta chains originate from one sample sequenced in a study of T-cell reconstitution after alpha-beta-depleted transplantation in children. Unique molecular identifiers were incorporated when the TCRbeta library was constructed. TCRdb re-called the PCR reads through MiXCR, storing one row per CDR3 protein. The top ten hold approximately 2% of the sample, which has around 440,000 distinct CDR3 sequences, about 10% seen once. The material was PBMCs, obtained before TCRalphabeta/CD19-depleted stem cell transplant. Receptor source: a child aged 2 to 10 with inherited bone marrow failure, due to receive a stem cell transplant.

This clonotype was observed a few times. The chain has TRBV5-6 and TRBJ2-1; no clear D gene. Trimming shortened V by 1 base and J by 3 bases, and 14 bases separated the two germline ends. The length of the CDR3 is 16 residues. Germline CDR1 and CDR2: SGHDT and YYEEEE. The CDR3, as DNA: TGTGCCAGCAGCTTGAGTATCCGGGCTAGCTACAATGAGCAGTTCTTC. Its translation is CASSLSIRASYNEQFF.

This clonotype was found many times. This chain connects TRBV5-4 to TRBJ1-2; 8 nucleotides match TRBD1. The length of the CDR3 is 15 residues. Trimming cost V 2 bases and J 0 bases; bases outside gene matches: 3. From germline, CDR1 is SGHNT and CDR2 YYREEE (reference sequence). CDR3 coding DNA: TGTGCCAGCAGCTTACAGGGGGGAGCTAACTATGGCTACACCTTC. It specifies CASSLQGGANYGYTF. Supplemented by reference TRBV5-4 and TRBJ1-2, the full variable domain reads ETGVTQSPTHLIKTRGQQVTLRCSSQSGHNTVSWYQQALGQGPQFIFQYYREEENGRGNFPPRFSGLQFPNYSSELNVNALELDDSALYLCASSLQGGANYGYTFGSGTRLTVV.

This clonotype was detected a few times. The rearrangement uses TRBV7-9 and TRBJ2-7, with D unresolved. The CDR3 contains 15 residues. Trimming stripped 3 bases from V and 0 bases from J, with 12 bases between. In germline, CDR1 is SEHNR, CDR2 FQNEAQ (reference sequence). CDR3 region: CASSFSERLSYEQYF. CDR3 nucleotide sequence: TGTGCCAGCAGCTTCTCGGAGAGGCTCTCCTACGAGCAGTACTTC.

The rearrangement joins TRBV25-1 to TRBJ2-7; TRBD2 aligns across 7 bases. CDR3 size: 18 residues. Per the germline V gene, CDR1 is MGHDK and CDR2 is SYGVNS. V gave up 10 bases and J gave up 3 bases; unmatched junction bases: 24. CDR3 sequence: CAISPGTIGFAGRYEQYF. In nucleotides, the CDR3 is TGTGCCATCAGCCCCGGGACTATCGGCTTTGCGGGCCGCTACGAGCAGTACTTC.

This clonotype was found many times. The CDR3 nucleotides read TGTGCCAGCAGCTTAGCGGTCGGGTACGAGCAGTACTTC. The encoded protein is CASSLAVGYEQYF. V gene TRBV7-9 combines with J gene TRBJ2-7, with no clear D. The germline V gene encodes CDR1 SEHNR and CDR2 FQNEAQ (reference sequence). The length of the CDR3 is 13 residues. V shed 0 bases and J shed 4 bases, with 7 bases lying between them.

The chain links TRBV5-1 to TRBJ2-3, with D possibly TRBD1 on 6 matching bases. V shed 8 bases and J shed 3 bases, with 16 bases lying between them. This CDR3 has 14 residues. Germline loops: CDR1 SGHRS, CDR2 YFSETQ. The CDR3 is CASTSGALTDTQYF. The CDR3 bases are TGCGCCAGTACATCAGGGGCCCTGACAGATACGCAGTATTTT.

The table lists this clonotype with a few counts. The rearrangement uses TRBV4-2 and TRBJ2-3; a weak D match, TRBD2 (6 bases). Trimming shortened V by 0 bases and J by 6 bases, and 16 bases separated the two germline ends. The CDR3 extends over 16 amino acids. Germline V lookup: CDR1 LGHNA, CDR2 YNFKEQ. This CDR3 reads CASSQELAQVGDTQYF. The CDR3 DNA reads TGTGCCAGCAGCCAAGAACTAGCTCAGGTCGGGGATACGCAGTATTTT.

This clonotype was seen at least ten times. The chain couples TRBV12-3 or TRBV12-4 to TRBJ1-2, with D possibly TRBD1 on 5 matching bases. This CDR3 has 14 residues. V lost 4 bases and J 4 bases, leaving 13 bases between the germline ends. CDR3 sequence reads: CASSSGGSGYGYTF. As DNA, the CDR3 is TGTGCCAGCAGTTCCGGGGGATCAGGCTATGGCTACACCTTC.

This clonotype was counted ten times or more. The V call is TRBV6-2 or TRBV6-3, the J call TRBJ1-5, with no clear D. The germline V and J ends were trimmed by 0 bases and 8 bases, with 5 bases remaining between them. The germline gives CDR1 MNHEY, CDR2 SVGEGT. The CDR3 sequence is 12 residues long. In DNA, the CDR3 is TGTGCCAGCAGTTACTCTGGTAAGCCCCAGCATTTT. Protein: CASSYSGKPQHF.